This T cell receptor beta chain was identified in a study of vaccination effects on CD4 cells after COVID-19. In the case of this clone: Its specificity is not known.

Generated by immunoSEQ multiplex PCR, the TCRdb table keeps only in-frame clones and is missing some. The data contain around 83,000 clones, 74% of them seen just once; the ten biggest clones take up about 1.7%. ViraFEST used viral peptide pools to expand antigen-specific CD4+ T cells before sequencing. An approximately ten-day culture period preceded the isolation of CD4+ T cells. A few million PBMC per well received approximately 10 IU/ml IL-2 and around 9.8 ug/ml peptides in culture. CDR3 length: 13 residues. V gave up 2 bases and J gave up 3 bases, with 8 bases separating them. CDR1 is KGHSH, CDR2 LQKENI, per germline.

Sequencing used CD4+ T cells from PBMCs cultured with HCoV-229E spike peptides, obtained before COVID-19 vaccination. The chain uses TRBV18 and TRBJ2-7; tentative D call: TRBD1 (5 bases). The sequence was collected from a human donor who received a COVID-19 vaccine. The CDR3 region is CASSPLDNYEQYV. The DNA of the CDR3 is TGTGCCAGCTCACCATTGGACAACTACGAGCAGTACGTC.